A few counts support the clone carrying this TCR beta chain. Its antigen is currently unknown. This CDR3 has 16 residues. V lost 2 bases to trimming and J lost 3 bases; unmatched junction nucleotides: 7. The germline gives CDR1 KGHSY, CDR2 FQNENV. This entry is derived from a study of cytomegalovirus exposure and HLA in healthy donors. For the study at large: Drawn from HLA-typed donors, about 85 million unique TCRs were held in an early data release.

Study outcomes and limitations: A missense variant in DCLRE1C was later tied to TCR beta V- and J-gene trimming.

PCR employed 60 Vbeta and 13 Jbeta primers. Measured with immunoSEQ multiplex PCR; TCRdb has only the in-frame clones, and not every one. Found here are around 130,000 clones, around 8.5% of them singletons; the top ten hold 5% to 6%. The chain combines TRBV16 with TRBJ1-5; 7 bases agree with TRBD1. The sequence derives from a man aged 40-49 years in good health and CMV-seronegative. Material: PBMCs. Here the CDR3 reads CASSQTRTGFNQPQHF. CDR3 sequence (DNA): TGTGCCAGCAGCCAAACCCGGACAGGATTCAATCAGCCCCAGCATTTT.